One and the same sample provided the 23 T cell receptor beta chains below, sequenced in a study of T cells in Graves' hyperthyroidism and ophthalmopathy. Researchers amplified the TCR beta CDR3 regions from RNA transcripts. HTBI primers were used for first-round RT-PCR of the TCR CDR3. TCRdb analysed the multiplex PCR reads with MiXCR anew, one entry per CDR3 protein. In the table there are fewer than 450,000 distinct CDR3 sequences, approximately 18% of which are singletons. The sequenced sample consisted of blood. The source is a woman aged 25 to 39 with Graves' hyperthyroidism that later progressed to Graves' ophthalmopathy.

J is TRBJ2-2 and V is TRBV20-1; 8 nucleotides line up with TRBD2. The length of the CDR3 is 13 residues. The germline gives CDR1 DFQATT, CDR2 SNEGSKA (reference sequence). The CDR3 DNA is TGCGGAGGACTAGCAGGCGACACCGGGGAGCTGTTTTTT. Protein: CGGLAGDTGELFF.

This clonotype has only a few counts. This clone may be a read error of a much larger clone one base away. This rearrangement joins TRBV2 to TRBJ2-5, with D maybe TRBD2 (5 bases). CDR1 is SNHLY and CDR2 is FYNNEI in the germline V gene. The CDR3 runs 14 residues. Trimming stripped 6 bases from V and 5 bases from J, with 16 bases between. The CDR3 sequence: CASRPDGESETQYF. CDR3 coding DNA: TGTGCCAGCAGGCCAGACGGGGAGTCGGAGACCCAGTACTTC.

To note about this clonotype: A read error may be the cause here, since a much bigger clone is one base away. In nucleotides, the CDR3 is TGCGCCAGCAGCTTGGTGAAGGCCGCGGAGACCCAGTACTTC. Translation gives CASSLVKAAETQYF. This chain joins TRBV5-1 and TRBJ2-5; D is unresolved. V gave up 0 bases and J gave up 5 bases, with 11 bases separating them. The CDR3 spans 14 residues. Germline CDR1 and CDR2: SGHRS and YFSETQ.

The V and J genes are TRBV12-3 or TRBV12-4 and TRBJ1-5, with 8 bases aligning to TRBD1. Germline trimming cut 4 bases from V and 8 bases from J; bases unmatched to any gene: 4. The CDR3 covers 13 residues. In DNA form, the CDR3 reads TGTGCCAGCAGTTGGTCAGGGGGCGAGCCCCAGCATTTT. Its translation is CASSWSGGEPQHF.

This clonotype occurred a few times. The chain employs TRBV19 and TRBJ1-2, with D unresolved. Germline loops: CDR1 LNHDA, CDR2 SQIVND (reference sequence). V gave up 3 bases and J gave up 8 bases, with 10 bases separating them. The CDR3 has 12 residues. The CDR3 sequence is CASSMLGRGYTF. The CDR3 DNA is TGTGCCAGTAGTATGTTAGGTCGGGGCTACACCTTC.

In its sample, this clonotype was seen a few times. The rearrangement uses TRBV15 and TRBJ2-7; D could derive from TRBD1 or TRBD2 (5 bases each). Deletions cut 4 bases from V and 0 bases from J, with 13 bases between. This CDR3 has 15 amino acids. CDR1 LNHNV and CDR2 YYDKDF come from the germline V gene (reference sequence). The CDR3 region is CATSISRESSYEQYF. Written as DNA, the CDR3 is TGTGCCACCAGCATATCCAGGGAGAGCTCCTACGAGCAGTACTTC.

This clonotype appeared many times. The chain uses TRBV18 and TRBJ1-3; tentative D call: TRBD1 (6 bases). This CDR3 is built from 14 residues. Germline V lookup: CDR1 KGHSH, CDR2 LQKENI. The V end lost 6 bases, the J end lost 4 bases, and 13 bases lay between the germline ends. CDR3 region: CASSQRQDGNTIYF. The DNA for the CDR3 is TGTGCCAGCTCCCAAAGACAGGACGGAAACACCATATATTTT. The whole variable domain, filled in from reference TRBV18 and TRBJ1-3, reads NAGVMQNPRHLVRRRGQEARLRCSPMKGHSHVYWYRQLPEEGLKFMVYLQKENIIDESGMPKERFSAEFPKEGPSILRIQQVVRGDSAAYFCASSQRQDGNTIYFGEGSWLTVV.

This clonotype was seen repeatedly, ten times or more. This chain links TRBV28 with TRBJ2-7; D is uncertain. Deletions cut 3 bases from V and 6 bases from J, with 12 bases between. This CDR3 is built from 13 residues. Germline V CDR1 and CDR2: MDHEN, SYDVKM. The CDR3 DNA reads as TGTGCCAGCAGTTTCAGGTCGTTGGGCGAGCAGTACTTC. Its translation: CASSFRSLGEQYF.

This clonotype has just a few counts. V is TRBV29-1 and J is TRBJ2-1; D ambiguous. Germline CDR1 reads SQVTM; CDR2 reads ANQGSEA. V lost 1 base and J lost 4, with 8 bases in between. CDR3 length equals 13 residues. The CDR3 DNA reads as TGCAGCGTTGAAGCCTCGAGGTACAATGAGCAGTTCTTC. Its translation: CSVEASRYNEQFF.

This clonotype has a count of ten or more. The chain uses TRBV30 and TRBJ1-4; possibly TRBD1 for D (5 bases). The CDR3 runs to 16 residues. Germline V gene lookup returns CDR1 GTSNPN and CDR2 SVGIG (reference sequence). With 0 bases removed from V and 7 bases from J, the gap between germline ends came to 18 bases. The CDR3 DNA reads as TGTGCCTGGAGTGTAGGGTCTGCTCAGGGTGGTGAAAAACTGTTTTTT. This sequence encodes CAWSVGSAQGGEKLFF.

This clonotype was detected ten times or more. This chain connects TRBV19 to TRBJ2-1, with 9 nucleotides matching TRBD1. V lost 3 bases, J lost 4 bases, and 7 bases stayed unmatched. This CDR3 is 16 amino acids long. Germline V gene data show CDR1 as LNHDA and CDR2 as SQIVND (reference sequence). The CDR3 DNA reads TGTGCCAGTAGTATTTCGGGACAGGGATATTACAATGAGCAGTTCTTC. Protein sequence: CASSISGQGYYNEQFF.

The chain carries TRBV19 and TRBJ1-6; no definite D call. Germline CDR1 LNHDA, CDR2 SQIVND (reference sequence). This CDR3 is 15 amino acids long. V shed 6 bases and J shed 0 bases, with 9 bases lying between them. The CDR3 region is CASRSESSYNSPLHF. CDR3 sequence (DNA): TGTGCCAGTAGGTCTGAAAGCTCCTATAATTCACCCCTCCACTTT.

This clonotype was detected a few times. V and J are TRBV20-1 and TRBJ1-2; no clear D gene. CDR3 length equals 15 residues. Germline V CDR1 and CDR2: DFQATT, SNEGSKA (reference sequence). V shed 2 bases and J shed 4 bases, with 17 bases lying between them. The chain's CDR3 is CSARSWQAGFYGYTF. DNA of the CDR3: TGCAGTGCTAGATCCTGGCAGGCGGGCTTCTATGGCTACACCTTC.

In the case of this clonotype: A junction end diverges from the germline sequence, so it may reflect a read error. V gene TRBV7-9 combines with J gene TRBJ2-3, with 7 bases matching TRBD2. CDR1 is SEHNR and CDR2 is FQNEAQ in the germline V gene (reference sequence). This CDR3 is built from 14 residues. The CDR3 nucleotides read TGTGCCGCGTGGGCGGGAGAAAGCACAGGTACGCAGTATTTT. Protein product: CAAWAGESTGTQYF.

There are many counts of this clonotype. The chain carries TRBV18 and TRBJ1-1; D perhaps matches TRBD1 (5 bases). The CDR3 sequence is 14 residues long. CDR1 KGHSH and CDR2 LQKENI come from the germline V gene. The V and J ends lost 3 bases and 3 bases respectively, with 11 bases between them. CDR3 sequence reads: CASSPSGLHTEAFF. CDR3 nucleotides: TGTGCCAGCTCACCCTCAGGGTTGCACACTGAAGCTTTCTTT.

The J gene is TRBJ1-5, the V gene TRBV6-1, with D uncertain. Between the trimmed V and J ends, which lost 6 bases and 1 base, there was a span of 13 bases. CDR1 MNHNS and CDR2 SASEGT come from the germline V gene. The CDR3 covers 15 residues. The CDR3 protein is CASSRRHVSNQPQHF. As DNA, the CDR3 is TGTGCCAGCAGCCGCAGACATGTCAGCAATCAGCCCCAGCATTTT.

This clonotype was counted many times. V usage is TRBV28 and J usage is TRBJ1-2, with D possibly being TRBD1 (6 bases). The CDR3 is made up of 14 amino acids. V was pared by 4 bases and J by 8 bases, with 17 bases between. Germline V CDR1 and CDR2: MDHEN, SYDVKM. CDR3 nucleotides: TGTGCCAGCAGTTCAACAGGGTCGAGTCGCGGCTACACCTTC. Its protein is CASSSTGSSRGYTF.

The table lists this clonotype with a few counts. This chain connects TRBV9 to TRBJ1-6, with D possibly matching TRBD1 (6 bases). The V end was cut by 0 bases, the J end by 0 bases, with 13 bases between. Germline loops: CDR1 SGDLS, CDR2 YYNGEE. This CDR3 region has 18 residues. CDR3: CASSVAGVDSSYNSPLHF. The CDR3 coding sequence is TGTGCCAGCAGCGTAGCAGGGGTTGACAGCTCCTATAATTCACCCCTCCACTTT.

The chain employs TRBV2 and TRBJ1-1; TRBD1 agrees at 8 bases. The CDR3 runs 12 residues. V was pared by 5 bases and J by 5 bases, with 1 base of the junction left unmatched. The germline V gene has CDR1 SNHLY and CDR2 FYNNEI. CDR3 in amino acids: CASSRDRTEAFF. The CDR3 region has the DNA TGTGCCAGCAGTCGGGACAGGACTGAAGCTTTCTTT.

This clonotype was counted ten times or more. This chain connects TRBV24-1 to TRBJ2-5; 12 bases fit TRBD1. The CDR3 sequence is 16 residues long. V trimming: 4 bases; J trimming: 5 bases; junction bases outside the gene matches: 7. The germline gives CDR1 KGHDR, CDR2 SFDVKD. CDR3 protein: CATSEAGTGGAETQYF. The CDR3 DNA follows: TGTGCCACCAGTGAGGCCGGGACAGGGGGCGCTGAGACCCAGTACTTC.

At least ten counts were recorded for this clonotype. The chain employs TRBV27 and TRBJ2-7; TRBD1 might be the D (6 bases). Germline-derived CDR1 and CDR2 are MNHEY and SMNVEV (reference sequence). V dropped 2 bases and J dropped 3 bases, with 11 bases sitting between them. This CDR3 has 14 residues. CDR3 sequence: CASSLTGKGYEQYF. CDR3 nucleotide sequence: TGTGCCAGCAGTTTAACAGGGAAAGGCTACGAGCAGTACTTC.

This clonotype was counted at least ten times. The chain joins TRBV4-1 to TRBJ1-2; maybe TRBD1 (5 bases). Trimming pared 1 base from V and 0 bases from J, leaving 15 bases between. Germline CDR1 MGHRA, CDR2 YSYEKL. This CDR3 region has 17 residues. CDR3 in amino acids: CASSQVRDGRSNYGYTF. CDR3 DNA sequence: TGCGCCAGCAGCCAAGTGCGGGACGGCCGATCTAACTATGGCTACACCTTC.

V gene TRBV19 combines with J gene TRBJ2-7, with a weak D call TRBD2 (6 bases). This CDR3 is built from 13 residues. V was cut by 4 bases and J by 3 bases, with 10 bases left in between. Germline loops: CDR1 LNHDA, CDR2 SQIVND (reference sequence). CDR3 DNA: TGTGCCAGTAGTAGGGCTAGCGACTACGAGCAGTACTTC. It codes for CASSRASDYEQYF.